The 10 T cell receptor beta chains given below trace back to one sample, sequenced in a study of blood T cell repertoires in COVID-19. Sequencing was performed with immunoSEQ multiplex PCR; in TCRdb, only in-frame clones are kept and a portion is missing. The sample has about 140,000 clones, over 70% seen once. The sequenced sample consisted of peripheral blood. The receptors come from a woman aged 60-75 years with acute or convalescent COVID-19.

This clone was detected a few times. V usage is TRBV10-3 and J usage is TRBJ1-2, with D tentatively TRBD1 (5 bases). Trimming took off 4 bases at V and 3 bases at J, with 12 bases between the two ends. This CDR3 is built from 14 residues. The germline V gene has CDR1 ENHRY and CDR2 SYGVKD. CDR3 residues: CAISVGDLDYGYTF. In nucleotides, the CDR3 is TGTGCCATCAGTGTTGGGGACTTAGACTATGGCTACACCTTC.

The chain joins TRBV18 to TRBJ2-5; 7 bases line up with TRBD2. Losses at the gene ends were 2 bases for V and 2 bases for J; bases not matched to a gene: 8. CDR3 length equals 16 residues. CDR1 and CDR2 from the germline V gene are KGHSH and LQKENI. This CDR3 is CASSPTTSAPQETQYF. CDR3 in DNA: TGTGCCAGCTCACCAACAACTAGCGCTCCTCAAGAGACCCAGTACTTC.

The chain employs TRBV6-6 and TRBJ2-7, with 8 bases matching TRBD2. Germline assignment: CDR1 MNHNY and CDR2 SVGAGI (reference sequence). Trimming cost V 10 bases and J 4 bases; bases outside gene matches: 9. This CDR3 contains 13 residues. The CDR3 DNA reads as TGTGCCACCGGGGGGGCAGCAGGATACGAGCAGTACTTC. Its translation is CATGGAAGYEQYF.

The chain uses TRBV19 and TRBJ1-4, with D possibly being TRBD1 (5 bases). The germline V gene encodes CDR1 LNHDA and CDR2 SQIVND (reference sequence). This CDR3 has 14 amino acids. V gave up 6 bases and J gave up 3 bases, with 11 bases separating them. CDR3 region: CASRAPGANEKLFF. The CDR3 DNA reads as TGTGCCAGTAGAGCACCGGGGGCTAATGAAAAACTGTTTTTT.

Only a few counts were recorded for this clone. The V and J genes are TRBV6-5 and TRBJ2-7; TRBD1 aligns across 10 bases. CDR1 is MNHEY and CDR2 is SVGAGI in the germline V gene. With V trimmed by 9 bases and J by 4 bases, 9 bases remained unmatched. This CDR3 is built from 14 residues. CDR3 amino acids: CASNPTGQGYEQYF. CDR3 sequence (DNA): TGTGCCAGTAACCCGACGGGACAGGGGTACGAGCAGTACTTC.

The chain is built from TRBV7-2 and TRBJ1-2, with 7 bases aligning to TRBD1. Germline V gene data show CDR1 as SGHTA and CDR2 as FQGNSA. The CDR3 loop spans 16 amino acids. Germline trimming cut 2 bases from V and 2 bases from J; bases unmatched to any gene: 8. CDR3 coding DNA: TGTGCCAGCAGCTTATCGTCAGGGGGATTCAACTATGGCTACACCTTC. This gives the protein CASSLSSGGFNYGYTF.

This clone was detected only a few times. V and J are TRBV5-1 and TRBJ2-1; tentative D call: TRBD2 (6 bases). The germline CDR1 and CDR2 sequences are SGHRS and YFSETQ. The CDR3 sequence is 14 residues long. Trimming pared 7 bases from V and 7 bases from J, leaving 18 bases between. The CDR3 DNA sequence: TGCGCCAGCTCGCGGGACCGACTCGCGAATGAGCAGTTCTTC. Protein sequence: CASSRDRLANEQFF.

This clone appeared a single time. V usage is TRBV4-2 and J usage is TRBJ2-3; 12 bases line up with TRBD2. V trimming: 8 bases; J trimming: 5 bases; junction bases outside the gene matches: 8. CDR1 and CDR2 (germline): LGHNA, YNFKEQ. The CDR3 runs to 15 residues. The CDR3 loop reads CASGLAGGGQDTQYF. DNA of the CDR3: TGTGCCAGCGGGCTAGCGGGAGGGGGACAAGATACGCAGTATTTT.

The chain recombines TRBV4-2 with TRBJ1-2; TRBD1 is a possible D gene (6 bases). Germline V gene lookup returns CDR1 LGHNA and CDR2 YNFKEQ. Trimming took 3 bases from V and 1 from J, leaving 12 bases between them. The length of the CDR3 is 15 residues. The CDR3 spells CASSQATGGNYGYTF. In nucleotides, the CDR3 is TGTGCCAGCAGCCAGGCGACAGGAGGTAACTATGGCTACACCTTC.

This chain joins TRBV20-1 and TRBJ1-1; D perhaps matches TRBD1 (5 bases). CDR1 is DFQATT, CDR2 SNEGSKA, per germline (reference sequence). V lost 2 bases to trimming and J lost 8 bases, with 9 bases between them. The CDR3 totals 11 residues. The CDR3 DNA reads TGCAGTGCTAGACGACAGTTAGAAGCTTTCTTT. Its protein product is CSARRQLEAFF.